One TCR beta chain is described in this entry. This clone was observed a single time. The antigen it binds to is not known. The input lacks base qualities; no much larger clone sits a single base away. TCRbeta CDR3 regions were amplified from genomic DNA by means of the immunoSEQ Assay, a bias-controlled multiplex PCR. For the original study's pipeline: Nucleated cell counts per sample were estimated from amplification of reference gene primers within the assay. To quantify the absolute abundance of each unique TCRbeta CDR3 rearrangement, sequence reads were collapsed and filtered. For each sample, productive Simpson clonality was calculated by taking the square root of Simpson's diversity index across productive rearrangements. Drawn from immuneACCESS, this table holds only the in-frame rearrangements with V and J called that TCRdb kept. Clones are partly lost; checked studies trace under half to an unresolved V gene and leave the rest unexplained. Clone size and the V and J calls come from that table; the DNA yielded D and trimming. Within this sample are approximately 220,000 clones, with approximately 78% of them counted one time only. The ten largest clones represent 8.5% to 12% of the sample.

This entry comes from a study of blood T cell repertoires in COVID-19 (dated by TCRdb to about 2020). As for the study more broadly: Samples from collaborators originated in the United States, Italy and Spain and spanned both the acute and convalescent phases of COVID-19. The prospective study material was composed of cDNA or gDNA derived from T cells, B-cell-depleted T cells, or PBMCs. Subjects who had been exposed to COVID-19, were actively infected with it, or had recovered from it provided the deeply sampled blood TCRbeta repertoires that made up the dataset. The repertoires were released in a freely available public database intended as a resource for research on the immune response to SARS-CoV-2. Samples came from the ongoing ImmuneRACE study (first 160 participants) plus 1,254 subjects from 6 global collaborators. Nearly every sample came with metadata listing a de-identified subject ID, COVID-19 status, age in years and sex. HLA class I and class II types, where available, came from metadata supplied by the sample provider rather than from assay-based typing.

General study outcomes and caveats: How much clinical and demographic metadata was included differed by source and by participant, and the metadata was provided uncurated.

V is pared back by 4 bases and J by 4 bases, with 13 bases lying between the germline termini. Counted from cysteine to phenylalanine, this CDR3 has 14 amino acids. The CDR3 DNA has 42 bases and is translated from base 1. CDR1 and CDR2 were assigned from the germline V gene (reference sequence) as MNHEY and SMNVEV. The collaborating institutions used their own protocols to collect whole blood in K2EDTA tubes. For TCRbeta analysis, collaborator samples were shipped as frozen whole blood, as isolated PBMCs, or as DNA extracted from either sample type. In this chain, TRBV27 is recombined with TRBJ1-2, with the D gene too uncertain to name. The sequenced sample was peripheral blood. This clonotype was obtained from a woman aged 80 or over with acute or convalescent COVID-19. The nucleotide sequence is given as TGTGCCAGCAGTTCCTCCGAGGATATCTATGGCTACACCTTC. It specifies CASSSSEDIYGYTF.